This TCR beta chain was sequenced during a study of CD8+ T cells in alopecia areata. Overall study: For the treated group, dosing was oral tofacitinib at 5 to 10 mg twice daily. Scalp area affected, as a percentage, set the severity score of treated patients.

A note on this clone: Its cognate antigen is unknown. In the same sample, other DNA sequences code for this CDR3.

As to treatment: oral pan-JAK inhibitor, 5-10 mg twice daily. The ends were cut back, 0 bases at V and 4 bases at J, with 9 bases in the middle. The CDR3 has 13 residues. Germline values: CDR1 GTSNPN, CDR2 SVGIG (reference sequence). The authors extracted RNA and reverse transcribed it into cDNA as the sequencing template. Sequencing used immunoSEQ multiplex PCR; TCRdb keeps in-frame clones, though not all of them. The sample lists approximately 280,000 clones; roughly 64% were seen once. General study results and limits: Compared with mice, patients displayed less clear TCR sharing, possibly for HLA-related reasons. Many expanded lesional clones stayed in scalp and blood while on tofacitinib.

The V call is TRBV30, the J call TRBJ1-1; TRBD1 is a possible D gene (5 bases). This TCR was recovered from a human donor with alopecia areata. Material: CD4+ T cells sorted from blood, obtained at week 24, from a patient treated with tofacitinib. The CDR3 DNA reads as TGTGCCTGGAGTGTAGCGGGGGGCACTGAAGCTTTCTTT. Amino acid sequence: CAWSVAGGTEAFF.